The 22 T cell receptor beta chains below all came from one sample that was sequenced in a study of cytotoxic CD8 clonotypes in ibrutinib-treated CLL. Some clones are missing from TCRdb's copy, which holds only in-frame ones; the method was immunoSEQ multiplex PCR. The table has about 50,000 clones, more than 70% seen once. This specimen consisted of PBMCs, obtained after 12 months of ibrutinib treatment. The receptor set was obtained from a human donor with chronic lymphocytic leukemia.

The CDR3 is CASRGTGGDEQYF. In DNA form, the CDR3 reads TGTGCCAGCAGGGGGACAGGGGGCGACGAGCAGTACTTC. The chain recombines TRBV7-2 with TRBJ2-7, with 12 bases fitting TRBD1. After removal of 6 bases from V and 5 bases from J, the junction contained 2 bases not matched to a gene. The CDR3 covers 13 residues. Germline assignment: CDR1 SGHTA and CDR2 FQGNSA.

The chain couples TRBV19 to TRBJ2-7; 13 positions match TRBD2. Trimming removed 3 bases from V and 6 bases from J; junction bases left unmatched: 2. CDR1 is LNHDA, CDR2 SQIVND, per germline (reference sequence). This CDR3 contains 14 residues. CDR3 region: CASSMGLAGFEQYF. The CDR3 DNA reads as TGTGCCAGTAGTATGGGACTAGCGGGATTCGAGCAGTACTTC.

This clone was counted a single time. The J gene is TRBJ2-1, the V gene TRBV19; TRBD1 aligns across 9 bases. Per germline, CDR1 LNHDA and CDR2 SQIVND (reference sequence). V lost 4 bases, J lost 3 bases, and 7 bases stayed unmatched. CDR3 size: 16 residues. Written as DNA, the CDR3 is TGTGCCAGTAGTACGGGACAGGGAGGGGTCTACAATGAGCAGTTCTTC. Protein: CASSTGQGGVYNEQFF.

The J gene is TRBJ2-7, the V gene TRBV6-5, with D maybe TRBD1 (6 bases). This CDR3 has 12 residues. V was shortened by 9 bases and J by 6 bases, with 15 bases between the two germline ends. CDR1 is MNHEY and CDR2 is SVGAGI in the germline V gene. CDR3 nucleotides: TGTGCCAGTCACAACAGGGCGGGCGAGCAGTACTTC. It translates to CASHNRAGEQYF.

The CDR3 here is CASSVRMTGARNSPLHF. The DNA for the CDR3 is TGTGCCAGTAGTGTTCGAATGACAGGGGCCCGTAATTCACCCCTCCACTTT. The chain combines TRBV19 with TRBJ1-6; 8 nucleotides align to TRBD1. Germline V CDR1 and CDR2: LNHDA, SQIVND (reference sequence). After removal of 5 bases from V and 6 bases from J, the junction contained 12 bases not matched to a gene. The CDR3 spans 17 residues.

V and J are TRBV6-1 and TRBJ1-5, with D tentatively TRBD1 (6 bases). The CDR3 runs 16 residues. Per germline, CDR1 MNHNS and CDR2 SASEGT. V dropped 2 bases and J dropped 3 bases, with 14 bases sitting between them. The CDR3 region has the DNA TGTGCCAGCAGTGAACGGTTTGGGGGCCTCAATCAGCCCCAGCATTTT. It codes for CASSERFGGLNQPQHF.

This clone has only a few counts. The chain links TRBV6-5 to TRBJ1-3; D unclear. The V end lost 0 bases, the J end lost 2 bases, and 8 bases lay between the germline ends. Germline V gene lookup returns CDR1 MNHEY and CDR2 SVGAGI. CDR3 length: 15 amino acids. The CDR3 reads CASSYSREAGNTIYF. In nucleotides, the CDR3 is TGTGCCAGCAGTTACTCTAGGGAGGCTGGAAACACCATATATTTT.

V and J are TRBV7-3 and TRBJ2-3; D ambiguous. Germline-derived CDR1 and CDR2 are SGHTA and FQGTGA. V was trimmed by 3 bases and J by 2 bases, leaving 9 bases between them. The CDR3 runs 14 residues. The CDR3 sequence is CASSLSRHTDTQYF. For the CDR3, the DNA is TGTGCCAGCAGCTTGTCAAGGCACACAGATACGCAGTATTTT.

The chain recombines TRBV5-4 with TRBJ2-3; no definite D call. Germline CDR1 is SGHNT and CDR2 is YYREEE (reference sequence). CDR3 length: 15 amino acids. V lost 4 bases and J lost 1, with 13 bases in between. The CDR3 nucleotides read TGTGCCAGCAGCACTGGAGACTCCGGCACAGATACGCAGTATTTT. It encodes CASSTGDSGTDTQYF.

The table lists this clone with a few counts. The chain carries TRBV18 and TRBJ2-3; D is possibly TRBD1 or TRBD2 (5 bases each). Per the germline V gene, CDR1 is KGHSH and CDR2 is LQKENI. This CDR3 has 14 residues. Trimming took off 1 base at V and 8 bases at J, with 13 bases between the two ends. The CDR3 DNA reads TGTGCCAGCTCACCACGAGGGTTAAGGGGTACGCAGTATTTT. Residues: CASSPRGLRGTQYF.

The CDR3 bases are TGTGCCAGCAGCTTAAAGGGTAGCGGGAGGTACGGCACCGGGGAGCTGTTTTTT. It codes for CASSLKGSGRYGTGELFF. The J gene is TRBJ2-2, the V gene TRBV7-3; 10 bases fit TRBD2. V lost 1 base and J lost 4; bases outside the gene matches: 9. Germline CDR1 SGHTA, CDR2 FQGTGA. CDR3 size: 18 residues.

The sample holds a few counts of this clone. This chain links TRBV29-1 with TRBJ1-1, with a tentative D call TRBD1 (5 bases). V shed 7 bases and J shed 1 base, with 13 bases lying between them. Germline CDR1 reads SQVTM; CDR2 reads ANQGSEA. The CDR3 extends over 13 amino acids. CDR3: CSAIRAGNTEAFF. The CDR3 nucleotides read TGCAGCGCCATCAGGGCGGGGAACACTGAAGCTTTCTTT.

V is TRBV5-6 and J is TRBJ1-3, with D unresolved. The ends were cut back, 1 base at V and 0 bases at J, with 14 bases in the middle. The CDR3 totals 17 residues. Germline CDR1 SGHDT, CDR2 YYEEEE. This CDR3 is CASSLLRMAFSGNTIYF. In nucleotides, the CDR3 is TGTGCCAGCAGCTTGTTAAGGATGGCATTCTCTGGAAACACCATATATTTT.

This rearrangement joins TRBV10-3 to TRBJ2-5; TRBD2 aligns across 14 bases. Germline lookup yields CDR1 ENHRY and CDR2 SYGVKD. V lost 3 bases to trimming and J lost 1 base; unmatched junction nucleotides: 1. The length of the CDR3 is 16 residues. CDR3 protein: CAISEGTSGSQETQYF. CDR3 nucleotides: TGTGCCATCAGTGAAGGGACTAGCGGGAGCCAAGAGACCCAGTACTTC.

J is TRBJ2-7 and V is TRBV6-5, with D unresolved. Germline CDR1 reads MNHEY; CDR2 reads SVGAGI. This CDR3 region has 14 residues. V shed 4 bases and J shed 3 bases, with 13 bases lying between them. CDR3 sequence reads: CASSFDGRSYEQYF. CDR3 bases: TGTGCCAGCAGTTTCGACGGAAGAAGCTACGAGCAGTACTTC.

The V and J genes are TRBV13 and TRBJ2-3; 11 bases map to TRBD2. Germline V gene lookup returns CDR1 PRHDT and CDR2 FYEKMQ (reference sequence). The J segment lost 4 bases and the V segment lost 9 bases, leaving 9 bases of the junction unmatched. The CDR3 length is 15 residues. CDR3 region: CASTRTSGSSDTQYF. The CDR3 coding sequence is TGTGCCAGTACCAGAACTAGCGGGAGTTCAGATACGCAGTATTTT.

This chain connects TRBV30 to TRBJ2-1, with D unclear. CDR3 length: 14 amino acids. Deletions cut 3 bases from V and 6 bases from J, with 15 bases between. Germline V gives CDR1 GTSNPN, CDR2 SVGIG (reference sequence). The CDR3 sequence is CAWSLSRSGNEQFF. The DNA for the CDR3 is TGTGCCTGGAGCCTCTCTCGGTCGGGCAATGAGCAGTTCTTC.

The chain combines TRBV12-2 with TRBJ2-5; TRBD2, the D gene given by the table, was not confirmed from the DNA. TRBV12-2 is deemed a pseudogene. The CDR3 contains 16 residues. The CDR3 DNA follows: TGTGCAAGTCGCTTATTAGGGGAGGGGGACCAAGAGACCCAGTACTTC. Translating it yields CASRLLGEGDQETQYF.

The gene calls are TRBV6-5 and TRBJ2-7, with 7 bases fitting TRBD1. The CDR3 extends over 14 amino acids. The trim removed 0 bases at V and 3 bases at J, leaving 2 bases unmatched. Germline V lookup: CDR1 MNHEY, CDR2 SVGAGI. In DNA, the CDR3 is TGTGCCAGCAGTTACTCGGGACAGAACTACGAGCAGTACTTC. Translation gives CASSYSGQNYEQYF.

This clone was recorded many times. The rearrangement joins TRBV21-1 to TRBJ2-7; the table calls TRBD2, which could not be checked here. TRBV21-1 is reported as a pseudogene. The CDR3 runs 17 residues. DNA for the CDR3: TGTGCCAGCAGCAAATGGCTGTTACCGGGACTTATGTACGAGCAGTACTTC. Translation gives CASSKWLLPGLMYEQYF.

The chain recombines TRBV25-1 with TRBJ2-1, with TRBD2 matching over 9 bases. The CDR3 covers 16 residues. Germline V gene data show CDR1 as MGHDK and CDR2 as SYGVNS. V lost 8 bases, J lost 2 bases, and 10 bases stayed unmatched. CDR3 loop: CASWGAAGGPYNEQFF. The CDR3, as DNA: TGTGCCAGCTGGGGGGCAGCGGGAGGTCCCTACAATGAGCAGTTCTTC. Drawing the rest from reference TRBV25-1 and TRBJ2-1, the complete variable domain is EADIYQTPRYLVIGTGKKITLECSQTMGHDKMYWYQQDPGMELHLIHYSYGVNSTEKGDLSSESTVSRIRTEHFPLTLESARPSHTSQYLCASWGAAGGPYNEQFFGPGTRLTVL.

V and J are TRBV5-1 and TRBJ1-5, with D tentatively TRBD1 (6 bases). V was pared by 3 bases and J by 3 bases, with 13 bases between. The germline gives CDR1 SGHRS, CDR2 YFSETQ. CDR3 length: 15 residues. The CDR3 reads CASSSDGGANQPQHF. The CDR3 DNA reads TGCGCCAGCAGCTCCGATGGGGGGGCCAATCAGCCCCAGCATTTT.